One and the same sample provided the 20 T cell receptor beta chains below, sequenced in a study of response to subunit inactivated influenza vaccine. Using its own MiXCR run on the RT-PCR reads, TCRdb lists one record per CDR3 protein. The repertoire holds under 800,000 distinct CDR3 sequences, with about 14% as singletons. Specimen: PBMCs from blood, collected 14 to 15 days before vaccination. The receptors originated from a man aged 45-65 years who received an inactivated influenza vaccine.

This clonotype has a count of ten or more. The chain carries TRBV11-2 and TRBJ2-7; tentatively, D is TRBD1 (6 bases). Trimming removed 0 bases at V and 0 bases at J, with 18 bases between. From germline, CDR1 is SGHAT and CDR2 FQNNGV. This CDR3 comprises 18 residues. The CDR3 DNA sequence: TGTGCCAGCAGCTTAGATAGGGGGAAGGGTGGCATCTCCTACGAGCAGTACTTC. Translation gives CASSLDRGKGGISYEQYF. The whole variable domain, filled in from reference TRBV11-2 and TRBJ2-7, reads EAGVAQSPRYKIIEKRQSVAFWCNPISGHATLYWYQQILGQGPKLLIQFQNNGVVDDSQLPKDRFSAERLKGVDSTLKIQPAKLEDSAVYLCASSLDRGKGGISYEQYFGPGTRLTVT.

This rearrangement joins TRBV29-1 to TRBJ2-7, with 7 positions matching TRBD1. CDR1 is SQVTM and CDR2 is ANQGSEA in the germline V gene. J was trimmed by 1 base and V by 5 bases; bases with no gene match: 11. This CDR3 comprises 15 residues. The CDR3 sequence: CSVQVGTASSYEQYF. In DNA, the CDR3 is TGCAGCGTTCAGGTCGGGACAGCATCGTCCTACGAGCAGTACTTC.

In its sample, this clonotype was seen a few times. The V gene is TRBV20-1, the J gene TRBJ1-5; tentative D call: TRBD1 (5 bases). V lost 0 bases and J lost 4, with 10 bases in between. In germline, CDR1 is DFQATT, CDR2 SNEGSKA (reference sequence). This CDR3 is built from 14 residues. CDR3 nucleotides: TGCAGTGCTAGAGAACGGGGCTGGAATCAGCCCCAGCATTTT. Translated: CSARERGWNQPQHF.

This clonotype was seen more than once but under ten times. The rearrangement joins TRBV24-1 to TRBJ2-1; 7 positions match TRBD2. The CDR3 loop spans 14 amino acids. The trim removed 0 bases at V and 6 bases at J, leaving 1 base unmatched. Per germline, CDR1 KGHDR and CDR2 SFDVKD. The CDR3 region has the DNA TGTGCCACCAGTGATTTGACGGGGGGCAATGAGCAGTTCTTC. It specifies CATSDLTGGNEQFF.

This clonotype was picked up a small number of times. The chain has TRBV2 and TRBJ2-7, with D perhaps given as TRBD1 or TRBD2 (5 bases each). The CDR3 has 14 residues. V lost 7 bases and J lost 1, with 14 bases in between. Germline lookup yields CDR1 SNHLY and CDR2 FYNNEI. The CDR3 region is CASISGTGSYEQYF. The CDR3 DNA follows: TGTGCCAGCATATCAGGGACGGGGTCCTACGAGCAGTACTTC.

This clonotype was seen more than once but under ten times. The V gene is TRBV12-3 or TRBV12-4, the J gene TRBJ2-1, with 7 bases aligning to TRBD2. V was clipped by 6 bases and J by 2 bases; unmatched bases: 7. The CDR3 loop spans 15 amino acids. CDR3 in amino acids: CASSPASGPYNEQFF. The DNA for the CDR3 is TGTGCCAGCAGCCCCGCTAGCGGACCCTACAATGAGCAGTTCTTC.

This clonotype was seen a handful of times. V is TRBV28 and J is TRBJ1-1; D unresolved. Deletions cut 2 bases from V and 4 bases from J, with 17 bases between. The V gene's germline CDR1 is MDHEN and CDR2 SYDVKM. The CDR3 totals 16 residues. The CDR3 sequence is CASSLSSSYSGTEAFF. The CDR3 DNA reads TGTGCCAGCAGTTTAAGTTCCTCCTACAGTGGCACTGAAGCTTTCTTT.

The chain joins TRBV3-1 to TRBJ2-5; unclear D gene. The CDR3 has 12 residues. Germline V gene data show CDR1 as LGHDT and CDR2 as YNNKEL (reference sequence). Trimming removed 3 bases from V and 2 bases from J, with 4 bases in between. CDR3 nucleotides: TGTGCCAGCAGCCAGTTACAAGAGACCCAGTACTTC. Translation gives CASSQLQETQYF.

In its sample, this clonotype was seen a few times. The V gene is TRBV5-1, the J gene TRBJ2-3; 8 nucleotides agree with TRBD2. The CDR3 sequence is 15 residues long. V lost 1 base and J lost 5; bases outside the gene matches: 6. CDR1 and CDR2 from the germline V gene are SGHRS and YFSETQ. Here the CDR3 DNA reads TGCGCCAGCAGCTTGACCGGGAGGGCGGGAGATACGCAGTATTTT. It translates to CASSLTGRAGDTQYF.

This rearrangement joins TRBV29-1 to TRBJ2-5; 7 bases match TRBD1. CDR1 and CDR2 from the germline V gene are SQVTM and ANQGSEA. This CDR3 is 13 amino acids long. Unmatched junction bases numbered 8, after V lost 3 bases and J lost 7 bases. The CDR3: CSVDRDRDGTQYF. The CDR3 DNA sequence: TGCAGCGTTGACCGAGACAGGGATGGGACCCAGTACTTC.

The V and J genes are TRBV5-6 and TRBJ2-1, with D possibly being TRBD1 (5 bases). Germline loops: CDR1 SGHDT, CDR2 YYEEEE. The CDR3 spans 14 residues. Trimming removed 2 bases from V and 3 bases from J, with 9 bases in between. The CDR3 here is CASSFRTYYNEQFF. CDR3 nucleotides: TGTGCCAGCAGCTTCCGGACATACTACAATGAGCAGTTCTTC.

Only a few counts were recorded for this clonotype. The V and J genes are TRBV2 and TRBJ1-6; 9 positions match TRBD1. CDR1 and CDR2 (germline): SNHLY, FYNNEI. V lost 6 bases and J lost 7; bases outside the gene matches: 4. The CDR3 extends over 14 amino acids. CDR3 nucleotide sequence: TGTGCCAGCAGCAACGGACAGGGGAATTCACCCCTCCACTTT. It is translated as CASSNGQGNSPLHF.

Here the CDR3 DNA reads TGCAGCGTTGTAGGAGGGATTCATGGCTACACCTTC. This encodes CSVVGGIHGYTF. The V gene is TRBV29-1, the J gene TRBJ1-2; D call uncertain. The CDR3 consists of 12 residues. The germline CDR1 and CDR2 sequences are SQVTM and ANQGSEA. Trimming shortened V by 4 bases and J by 6 bases, and 12 bases separated the two germline ends.

The chain employs TRBV28 and TRBJ2-1; 10 bases map to TRBD2. This CDR3 has 17 amino acids. Germline V gene data show CDR1 as MDHEN and CDR2 as SYDVKM. The ends lost 2 bases at V and 6 bases at J; junction bases unmatched: 10. The CDR3 protein is CASSLLVRAGGRNEQFF. DNA for the CDR3: TGTGCCAGCAGTTTACTCGTCCGAGCGGGGGGGCGCAATGAGCAGTTCTTC.

This clonotype has only a few counts. V and J are TRBV4-1 and TRBJ1-1; D gene uncertain. The CDR3 runs 15 residues. From germline, CDR1 is MGHRA and CDR2 YSYEKL. Trimming cost V 5 bases and J 5 bases, with 18 bases left between them. This CDR3 reads CASSRTGRSWTEAFF. The CDR3 coding sequence is TGCGCCAGCAGCAGAACGGGTAGGTCTTGGACTGAAGCTTTCTTT.

This clonotype appeared a few times. For the CDR3, the DNA is TGTGCCACCATGCGGGGACAGGGCTATGAGCAGTTCTTC. Translation: CATMRGQGYEQFF. The rearrangement uses TRBV7-9 and TRBJ2-1; TRBD1 agrees at 9 bases. The V gene end was trimmed by 10 bases and the J gene end by 8 bases; junction bases not matched to a gene: 9. There are 13 residues in the CDR3. CDR1 and CDR2 from the germline V gene are SEHNR and FQNEAQ (reference sequence).

The chain employs TRBV20-1 and TRBJ1-6; the D gene is possibly TRBD1 (5 bases). Trimming took off 0 bases at V and 6 bases at J, with 18 bases between the two ends. CDR3 length equals 17 residues. From germline, CDR1 is DFQATT and CDR2 SNEGSKA (reference sequence). This CDR3 reads CSARDEFLGQFNSPLHF. The CDR3 bases are TGCAGTGCTAGAGATGAATTCCTGGGGCAATTTAATTCACCCCTCCACTTT.

A remark on this clonotype: Just one base apart from a much larger clone, this may be a read error. The chain is built from TRBV20-1 and TRBJ2-7, with a possible D match to TRBD1 (5 bases). CDR3 length equals 13 residues. Germline assignment: CDR1 DFQATT and CDR2 SNEGSKA (reference sequence). Trimming cost V 8 bases and J 0 bases, with 14 bases left between them. In DNA form, the CDR3 reads TGCAGTCCCGAAAGGGGTAGCTCCTACGAGCAGTACTTC. Protein: CSPERGSSYEQYF.

A few counts support this clonotype. The V and J genes are TRBV4-2 and TRBJ2-7; D call uncertain. Between the trimmed V and J ends, which lost 3 bases and 0 bases, there was a span of 9 bases. The CDR3 is 14 amino acids. Per the germline V gene, CDR1 is LGHNA and CDR2 is YNFKEQ. As DNA, the CDR3 is TGTGCCAGCAGCCACAGTATTGGCTCCTACGAGCAGTACTTC. The encoded protein is CASSHSIGSYEQYF.

In its sample, this clonotype was seen many times. The chain combines TRBV7-9 with TRBJ2-1; no clear D gene. The V gene's germline CDR1 is SEHNR and CDR2 FQNEAQ (reference sequence). The V gene lost 3 bases and the J gene lost 1 base, with 10 bases spanning the gap. There are 15 residues in the CDR3. In nucleotides, the CDR3 is TGTGCCAGCAGCTTTGGGCACCTATCCTACAATGAGCAGTTCTTC. This codes for CASSFGHLSYNEQFF.